This TCR beta chain was captured by sequencing in a study of CXCR3-negative and CXCR3-positive naive CD8 T cells. Study-level results: CXCR3-negative and CXCR3-positive naive cells shared comparable TRBV-TRBJ usage, but memory cells did not. Naive subsets did not differ in surface CD5, and the authors estimated TCR strength using properties of the TRB CDR3. CXCR3-expressing naive cells carried TRB CDR3s more hydrophobic than those of CXCR3-negative naive cells.

This clonotype registers medium-sized by frequency. What it binds is not known. Germline assignment: CDR1 SGHVS and CDR2 FNYEAQ. The CDR3 totals 18 residues. In preparing the TRB cDNA libraries, 5' RACE with UMI labels was used. TCRdb re-called the 5' RACE reads and shows each CDR3 protein once, DNA omitted. In all, the sample yields tens of thousands of distinct CDR3 sequences. The sequence came from a human donor in good health. Some clones in this sample may be carry-over from other donors' samples. The chain employs TRBV7-6 and TRBJ2-2; TCRdb designates TRBD2, a call that cannot be tested without DNA. The sample was naive CXCR3- CD8+ T cells from blood. Subset described: CD45RO-CCR7+CD27+CD95- naive CD8+ T cells lacking CXCR3 (TNR3-). The CDR3 reads CASSFNVLRGRDTGELFF.